In this sample, the clone carrying this TCR beta chain turned up once. The record originates from a study of blood T cell repertoires in COVID-19. Study-level background: Acute-phase and convalescent COVID-19 samples originated in the United States, Italy and Spain. From T cells, B-cell-depleted T cells, or PBMCs came the material, which was cDNA or gDNA.

The CDR3 runs to 16 residues. Trimming stripped 4 bases from V and 3 bases from J, with 14 bases between. Per the germline V gene, CDR1 is SGHRS and CDR2 is YFSETQ. In the authors' workflow: The assay estimated nucleated cells by amplifying reference gene primers. TCRdb's table, derived via immunoSEQ multiplex PCR, lists solely in-frame clones and lacks some. V and J calls and clone size follow that table, whereas D and trimming were derived from the DNA. Counted here are some 240,000 clones, 75% to 90% occurring once; the ten biggest clones make up more than 6%. The chain links TRBV5-1 to TRBJ1-6; tentative D call: TRBD1 (6 bases). The TCR was taken from a man between 60 and 75 years old who had recovered from COVID-19. The sequenced sample was peripheral blood. The CDR3 coding sequence is TGCGCCAGCAGCACACAGGGCGCCGGCTATAATTCACCCCTCCACTTT. This encodes CASSTQGAGYNSPLHF.